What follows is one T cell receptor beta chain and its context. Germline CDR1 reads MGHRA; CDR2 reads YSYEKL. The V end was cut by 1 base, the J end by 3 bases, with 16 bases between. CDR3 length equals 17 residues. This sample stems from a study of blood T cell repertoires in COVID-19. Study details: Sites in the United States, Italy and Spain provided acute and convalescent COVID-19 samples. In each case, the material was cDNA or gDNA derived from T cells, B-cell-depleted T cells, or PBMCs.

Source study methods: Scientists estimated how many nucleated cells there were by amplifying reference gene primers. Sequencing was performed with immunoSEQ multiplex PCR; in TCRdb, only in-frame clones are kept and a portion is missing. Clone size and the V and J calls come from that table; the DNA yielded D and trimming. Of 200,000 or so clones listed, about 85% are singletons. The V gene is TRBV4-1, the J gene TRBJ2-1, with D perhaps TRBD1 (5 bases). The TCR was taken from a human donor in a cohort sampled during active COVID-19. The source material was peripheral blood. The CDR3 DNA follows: TGCGCCAGCAGCCAAGGAGTGGGGCCCGAGGTCTACAATGAGCAGTTCTTC. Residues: CASSQGVGPEVYNEQFF.